What follows are 28 T cell receptor beta chains derived from one specimen sequenced in a study of CD8+CD57+ T cells in acquired aplastic anemia. Investigators profiled TCR beta VDJ and CDR3 from genomic DNA template. From the reads, TCRdb called clonotypes with MiXCR, one entry per CDR3 protein. The data show about 110,000 distinct CDR3 sequences, around 50% seen once. Specimen: sorted CD4+, CD8+, or CD8+CD57+ T cells (not recorded which) from PBMCs. Source of these receptors: a human donor in good health, serving as a control.

The chain uses TRBV29-1 and TRBJ1-1; no firm D call. CDR3 length: 12 residues. From germline, CDR1 is SQVTM and CDR2 ANQGSEA. V lost 2 bases to trimming and J lost 2 bases, with 6 bases between them. The CDR3 DNA is TGCAGCGTTGAAACTCCAAACACTGAAGCTTTCTTT. Translating gives CSVETPNTEAFF.

In the case of this clonotype: Mismatch with germline at one junction end may stem from a read error. The J gene is TRBJ2-7, the V gene TRBV7-9; D remains ambiguous. This CDR3 comprises 12 residues. CDR1 is SEHNR and CDR2 is FQNEAQ in the germline V gene (reference sequence). The DNA of the CDR3 is TGTGCCAGCAGCTTAGGCCCCTACGAGCAGTGCTTC. Translated: CASSLGPYEQCF.

CDR3 residues: CAWRGLNEQFF. DNA for the CDR3: TGTGCCTGGAGAGGACTCAATGAGCAGTTCTTC. V and J are TRBV30 and TRBJ2-1; possible D gene TRBD2, 5 bases. The V end lost 3 bases, the J end lost 6 bases, and 6 bases lay between the germline ends. There are 11 residues in the CDR3. Looked up from germline, CDR1 is GTSNPN and CDR2 is SVGIG (reference sequence).

This chain joins TRBV2 and TRBJ2-1, with no clear D. The CDR3 is 14 amino acids. Germline V CDR1 and CDR2: SNHLY, FYNNEI. Trimming stripped 5 bases from V and 3 bases from J, with 11 bases between. DNA for the CDR3: TGTGCCAGCAGTCCGACGTCGTTCTACAATGAGCAGTTCTTC. This sequence encodes CASSPTSFYNEQFF.

The chain has TRBV2 and TRBJ1-5, with D uncertain. The CDR3 totals 15 residues. Germline loops: CDR1 SNHLY, CDR2 FYNNEI. V shed 8 bases and J shed 6 bases, with 20 bases lying between them. CDR3 sequence reads: CASGPPGGVGQPQHF. For the CDR3, the DNA is TGTGCCAGCGGCCCCCCCGGTGGGGTAGGTCAGCCCCAGCATTTT. Combining the CDR3 with reference TRBV2 and TRBJ1-5 gives the whole variable domain EPEVTQTPSHQVTQMGQEVILRCVPISNHLYFYWYRQILGQKVEFLVSFYNNEISEKSEIFDDQFSVERPDGSNFTLKIRSTKLEDSAMYFCASGPPGGVGQPQHFGDGTRLSIL.

At least ten counts were recorded for this clonotype. The gene calls are TRBV20-1 and TRBJ1-2; perhaps TRBD1 as D (5 bases). CDR3 length: 11 residues. Germline lookup yields CDR1 DFQATT and CDR2 SNEGSKA (reference sequence). V was clipped by 6 bases and J by 13 bases, with 18 bases between them. The CDR3 sequence is CSAIDGGISTF. The CDR3 DNA is TGCAGTGCGATCGACGGGGGAATTTCCACCTTC.

This chain links TRBV4-1 with TRBJ1-1; 11 bases fit TRBD1. Per germline, CDR1 MGHRA and CDR2 YSYEKL. V dropped 0 bases and J dropped 11; count of bases not matched to a gene: 8. The CDR3 has 15 residues. In nucleotides, the CDR3 is TGCGCCAGCAGCCAAGATGAAGGGACAGGGGGACGCGCTTTCTTT. Protein product: CASSQDEGTGGRAFF.

This chain uses TRBV19 with TRBJ2-3; 11 bases align to TRBD2. The CDR3 is 17 residues long. Germline CDR1 is LNHDA and CDR2 is SQIVND (reference sequence). V shed 4 bases, J shed 2 bases, and the junction held 8 bases outside the gene matches. CDR3 in amino acids: CASSKTPGLAATDTQYF. CDR3 DNA: TGTGCCAGTAGTAAGACGCCGGGACTAGCGGCCACAGATACGCAGTATTTT.

This chain uses TRBV20-1 with TRBJ2-7, with a possible D match to TRBD2 (6 bases). Germline V gene sequence: CDR1 DFQATT, CDR2 SNEGSKA (reference sequence). This CDR3 contains 15 residues. Deletions cut 5 bases from V and 0 bases from J, with 17 bases between. CDR3 bases: TGCAGTGCTTCGGGCCGCGGGGACTTCTCCTACGAGCAGTACTTC. This sequence encodes CSASGRGDFSYEQYF.

The chain joins TRBV25-1 to TRBJ2-5; no reliable D call. The J call may be incorrect, as the DNA end agrees better with TRBJ1-1. Germline lookup yields CDR1 MGHDK and CDR2 SYGVNS. CDR3 length equals 11 residues. In DNA form, the CDR3 reads TGTGCCAGCAGTTCGATGGCTGAAGCTTTCTTT. Translation gives CASSSMAEAFF.

This clonotype was recorded many times. This chain links TRBV7-6 with TRBJ2-2; 13 bases align to TRBD2. Germline V gives CDR1 SGHVS, CDR2 FNYEAQ. J was trimmed by 1 base and V by 0 bases; bases with no gene match: 5. The CDR3 contains 19 residues. CDR3 sequence: CASSLAGTSGKENTGELFF. The CDR3 DNA is TGTGCCAGCAGCTTAGCCGGGACTAGCGGGAAAGAGAACACCGGGGAGCTGTTTTTT.

J is TRBJ2-7 and V is TRBV19; 8 bases align to TRBD1. The germline gives CDR1 LNHDA, CDR2 SQIVND (reference sequence). The length of the CDR3 is 14 residues. V lost 9 bases to trimming and J lost 4 bases; unmatched junction nucleotides: 11. CDR3 sequence reads: CASSFDRGFYEQYV. The CDR3 region has the DNA TGTGCCAGCAGCTTCGACAGGGGTTTTTACGAGCAGTACGTC.

At least ten counts were recorded for this clonotype. The V and J genes are TRBV9 and TRBJ2-6, with D possibly TRBD1 on 5 matching bases. The germline gives CDR1 SGDLS, CDR2 YYNGEE. Trimming cost V 0 bases and J 2 bases, with 9 bases left between them. The CDR3 covers 16 residues. CDR3 nucleotides: TGTGCCAGCAGCGTAGCTACGACAGCTGGGGCCAACGTCCTGACTTTC. Protein sequence: CASSVATTAGANVLTF.

Of note for this clonotype: A junction boundary mismatches the germline segment, possibly from a read error. The V and J genes are TRBV24-1 and TRBJ1-1, with D perhaps TRBD1 (6 bases). CDR1 is KGHDR, CDR2 SFDVKD, per germline. The CDR3 contains 13 residues. CDR3 amino acids: CATSDFTGPEAFF. The CDR3 region has the DNA TGTGCCACCAGCGATTTTACAGGGCCTGAAGCTTTCTTT.

This clonotype showed up just once. The rearrangement links TRBV5-1 to TRBJ1-1; D is unclear. CDR3 length: 14 residues. Germline V lookup: CDR1 SGHRS, CDR2 YFSETQ. Trimming left V 0 bases short and J 1 base short, with 7 bases between. The CDR3 DNA reads as TGCGCCAGCAGCTTGGCCGTACAGAACACTGAAGCTTTCTTT. It translates to CASSLAVQNTEAFF.

The chain recombines TRBV19 with TRBJ1-3; perhaps TRBD1 as D (5 bases). The CDR3 covers 14 residues. Trimming took off 7 bases at V and 2 bases at J, with 12 bases between the two ends. Per the germline V gene, CDR1 is LNHDA and CDR2 is SQIVND (reference sequence). The CDR3 bases are TGTGCCAGTAACGGCAGGGATCCTGGAAACACCATATATTTT. Translation: CASNGRDPGNTIYF.

This clonotype is medium-sized by share. The V and J genes are TRBV2 and TRBJ1-6; TRBD1 might be the D (5 bases). Germline CDR1 SNHLY, CDR2 FYNNEI. The CDR3 loop spans 15 amino acids. V shed 3 bases and J shed 5 bases, with 11 bases lying between them. The DNA for the CDR3 is TGTGCCAGCAGTGAGTGGCAGGGTGATAATTCACCCCTCCACTTT. Translation gives CASSEWQGDNSPLHF.

Here the CDR3 reads CASSLDATGELFF. CDR3 coding DNA: TGCGCCAGCAGCTTGGACGCCACCGGGGAGCTGTTTTTT. The chain uses TRBV5-1 and TRBJ2-2; D is undetermined. V was cut by 0 bases and J by 4 bases, with 4 bases left in between. Germline values: CDR1 SGHRS, CDR2 YFSETQ. CDR3 length: 13 amino acids. Combining the CDR3 with reference TRBV5-1 and TRBJ2-2 gives the whole variable domain KAGVTQTPRYLIKTRGQQVTLSCSPISGHRSVSWYQQTPGQGLQFLFEYFSETQRNKGNFPGRFSGRQFSNSRSEMNVSTLELGDSALYLCASSLDATGELFFGEGSRLTVL.

Many counts were recorded for this clonotype. J is TRBJ2-6 and V is TRBV27; D uncertain. V was cut by 5 bases and J by 1 base, with 6 bases left in between. This CDR3 has 14 amino acids. CDR1 MNHEY and CDR2 SMNVEV come from the germline V gene (reference sequence). Here the CDR3 DNA reads TGTGCCAGCAGTCTCATATCTGGGGCCAACGTCCTGACTTTC. It is translated as CASSLISGANVLTF.

This chain links TRBV6-2 or TRBV6-3 with TRBJ2-5; a weak D match, TRBD2 (5 bases). The CDR3 sequence is 19 residues long. Trimming removed 7 bases at V and 2 bases at J, with 29 bases between. Germline V CDR1 and CDR2: MNHEY, SVGEGT. CDR3 DNA: TGTGCCAGCATCTACGTCGAGGGAGAGGTACCGTTAGATCAAGAGACCCAGTACTTC. Translation: CASIYVEGEVPLDQETQYF.

The J gene is TRBJ2-1, the V gene TRBV5-1; 7 bases are shared with TRBD1. The junction had 7 bases not matched to a gene; V was cut back by 1 base and J by 6 bases. Germline V CDR1 and CDR2: SGHRS, YFSETQ. This CDR3 spans 15 amino acids. The CDR3 loop reads CASSLTGTVSNEQFF. CDR3 bases: TGCGCCAGCAGCTTGACCGGGACAGTCTCCAATGAGCAGTTCTTC.

This chain connects TRBV2 to TRBJ2-5; maybe TRBD1 (6 bases). Germline lookup yields CDR1 SNHLY and CDR2 FYNNEI. Trimming pared 6 bases from V and 5 bases from J, leaving 10 bases between. The CDR3 sequence is 12 residues long. CDR3 protein: CASRWTDETQYF. The DNA of the CDR3 is TGTGCCAGCAGATGGACAGATGAGACCCAGTACTTC.

This chain uses TRBV9 with TRBJ2-1; the match to TRBD2 covers 7 bases. The germline CDR1 and CDR2 sequences are SGDLS and YYNGEE. Trimming removed 1 base from V and 5 bases from J; junction bases left unmatched: 12. The CDR3 covers 17 residues. The DNA of the CDR3 is TGTGCCAGCAGCGTATCCCGGACTGGCGGGGGTAACAATGAGCAGTTCTTC. It encodes CASSVSRTGGGNNEQFF. The variable domain in full, completed from reference TRBV9 and TRBJ2-1, reads DSGVTQTPKHLITATGQRVTLRCSPRSGDLSVYWYQQSLDQGLQFLIQYYNGEERAKGNILERFSAQQFPDLHSELNLSSLELGDSALYFCASSVSRTGGGNNEQFFGPGTRLTVL.

Concerning this clonotype: A much larger clone is a single base away; this may be a read error. The V and J genes are TRBV5-1 and TRBJ1-2, with D possibly being TRBD1 (5 bases). V lost 10 bases and J lost 5, with 24 bases in between. Germline values: CDR1 SGHRS, CDR2 YFSETQ. The CDR3 covers 15 residues. The CDR3 sequence: CAGQPTTGVRYGYTF. The CDR3 DNA is TGCGCCGGCCAACCCACAACGGGGGTTAGGTATGGCTACACCTTC.

This chain uses TRBV6-1 with TRBJ2-7, with TRBD1 matching over 9 bases. The CDR3 is 12 residues long. The J segment lost 6 bases and the V segment lost 8 bases, leaving 5 bases of the junction unmatched. Per germline, CDR1 MNHNS and CDR2 SASEGT. CDR3 region: CASGTGTGEQYF. CDR3 sequence (DNA): TGTGCCAGCGGGACAGGGACGGGCGAGCAGTACTTC.

The chain carries TRBV10-1 and TRBJ2-7; D uncertain. The germline CDR1 and CDR2 sequences are WNHNN and SYGVQD (reference sequence). CDR3 length: 14 amino acids. Trimming pared 2 bases from V and 4 bases from J, leaving 12 bases between. The chain's CDR3 is CASSELLDTYEQYF. CDR3 DNA sequence: TGCGCCAGCAGTGAGCTATTGGATACTTACGAGCAGTACTTC.

The V call is TRBV10-1, the J call TRBJ2-6, with D tentatively TRBD1 (5 bases). The ends were cut back, 0 bases at V and 2 bases at J, with 11 bases in the middle. From germline, CDR1 is WNHNN and CDR2 SYGVQD (reference sequence). This CDR3 comprises 17 residues. CDR3 amino acids: CASSESQGYTGANVLTF. For the CDR3, the DNA is TGCGCCAGCAGTGAGTCCCAGGGATATACTGGGGCCAACGTCCTGACTTTC.

This clonotype was picked up many times. This chain connects TRBV20-1 to TRBJ1-5; D remains unclear. The CDR3 consists of 15 residues. CDR1 is DFQATT and CDR2 is SNEGSKA in the germline V gene (reference sequence). Trimming took off 0 bases at V and 9 bases at J, with 18 bases between the two ends. CDR3 sequence reads: CSARERDVLAWPQHF. In DNA form, the CDR3 reads TGCAGTGCTAGAGAGAGGGATGTCTTAGCCTGGCCCCAGCATTTT.